This is a list of T cell receptor beta chains from one sample in a study of blood T cell repertoires in COVID-19. TCRdb keeps only in-frame clones here, not all; method: immunoSEQ multiplex PCR. The data hold approximately 250,000 clones, with about 85% observed a single time. What was sequenced was peripheral blood. All receptors come from a young man with active or convalescent COVID-19. CDR3s include the opening cysteine and the closing phenylalanine or tryptophan. D genes are given only for firm matches. A clone size is listed for some rows: how often the clone was seen (once, few, many), or a class if it is expanded.

TRBD1	TRBV24-1	TRBJ2-7	.	TGTGCCACCAGTGATTCACAGGGGGCTGGCGACGAGCAGTACTTC	CATSDSQGAGDEQYF
TRBD1	TRBV29-1	TRBJ1-1	.	TGCAGCGCCCACGCAGGGACAGCGGCCACTGAAGCTTTCTTT	CSAHAGTAATEAFF
.	TRBV2	TRBJ2-3	.	TGTGCCAGCAGCGTGGACAGAAGCACAGATACGCAGTATTTT	CASSVDRSTDTQYF
.	TRBV3-1/TRBV3-2	TRBJ1-2	once	TGTGCCAGCAGCCAAGATACACAGTGGAATGGCTACACCTTC	CASSQDTQWNGYTF
TRBD2	TRBV4-3	TRBJ2-2	.	TGCGCCAGCCGGGATCTTAGCGGGGGTTACACCGGGGAGCTGTTTTTT	CASRDLSGGYTGELFF
TRBD1	TRBV13	TRBJ1-2	.	TGTGCCAGCAGCTGGAACAGGGGGCGCGTTCCGTTTTACACCTTC	CASSWNRGRVPFYTF
.	TRBV29-1	TRBJ2-1	.	TGCAGCGTTGAGGACACCGACCGGCACGACGGGAGCTCCTACAATGAGCAGTTCTTC	CSVEDTDRHDGSSYNEQFF
TRBD1	TRBV3-1/TRBV3-2	TRBJ2-2	.	TGTGCCAGCAGAGTGACAGGGGCCGACACCGGGGAGCTGTTTTTT	CASRVTGADTGELFF
TRBD1	TRBV5-4	TRBJ1-5	.	TGTGCCAGCAGTATCGGACAGGGGTTAAATCAGCCCCAGCATTTT	CASSIGQGLNQPQHF
.	TRBV6-5	TRBJ1-1	.	TGTGCCAGCAGTCCCCCAAGGGAGGGTAGGACTGAAGCTTTCTTT	CASSPPREGRTEAFF
.	TRBV3-1/TRBV3-2	TRBJ1-2	.	TGTGCCAGCAGCCAAGGGCGGTCCCACTATGGCTACACCTTC	CASSQGRSHYGYTF
.	TRBV7-2	TRBJ1-1	.	TGTGCCAGCAGCTTAGTCTCAGGGGTGAACACTGAAGCTTTCTTT	CASSLVSGVNTEAFF
TRBD1	TRBV7-9	TRBJ1-1	.	TGTGCCAGCAGCTTATTTTGGGGACAGGGGATTTGGAACGAAGCTTTCTTT	CASSLFWGQGIWNEAFF
.	TRBV2	TRBJ2-5	.	TGTGCCAGCAGGGCCGGGTACCAAGAGACCCAGTACTTC	CASRAGYQETQYF
.	TRBV5-4	TRBJ2-5	.	TGTGCCAGCAGTCTCGCCGGGGGGCAGGAGACCCAGTACTTC	CASSLAGGQETQYF
.	TRBV2	TRBJ1-5	once	TGTGCCAGCGGACAAAGGGCGTATAGCAATCAGCCCCAGCATTTT	CASGQRAYSNQPQHF
.	TRBV6-5	TRBJ1-6	.	TGTGCCAGCAGTCCAGGGATTAATTCACCCCTCCACTTT	CASSPGINSPLHF
.	TRBV13	TRBJ1-1	.	TGTGCCAGCAGCTTAGACAGGAACACTGAAGCTTTCTTT	CASSLDRNTEAFF
.	TRBV5-1	TRBJ2-3	.	TGCGCCAGCAGCTTGGCCGGGGTCTGGCCAGATACGCAGTATTTT	CASSLAGVWPDTQYF
.	TRBV30	TRBJ1-3	.	TGTGCCTGGACTATCGGCTCTGGAAACACCATATATTTT	CAWTIGSGNTIYF
.	TRBV4-2	TRBJ2-6	.	TGTGCCAGCAGCCAAGATACCAGTTCTGGGGCCAACGTCCTGACTTTC	CASSQDTSSGANVLTF
.	TRBV10-3	TRBJ1-1	.	TGTGCCATCAGTGAGGGTTTAGTAGAGGGTAACACTGAAGCTTTCTTT	CAISEGLVEGNTEAFF
.	TRBV7-6	TRBJ2-6	.	TGTGCCAGCAGCTTAGTCGGTGGGGCCAACGTCCTGACTTTC	CASSLVGGANVLTF
TRBD2	TRBV5-4	TRBJ2-3	.	TGTGCCAGCAGCTTCGTACTAGCGGGGGAGGGTGATACGCAGTATTTT	CASSFVLAGEGDTQYF
.	TRBV28	TRBJ1-5	.	TGTGCCAGCAGTTGGGCGAACTCGTTAAGCAATCAGCCCCAGCATTTT	CASSWANSLSNQPQHF
.	TRBV7-9	TRBJ2-7	.	TGTGCCAGCTCATCCCAGGGGGGTAGGTCCTACGAGCAGTACTTC	CASSSQGGRSYEQYF
.	TRBV2	TRBJ2-7	.	TGTGCCAGCAGTAAGAACTCTTACGAGCAGTACTTC	CASSKNSYEQYF
.	TRBV28	TRBJ1-1	.	TGTGCCAGCAGTTTAGGTGGTGTCAGTATTACTGAAGCTTTCTTT	CASSLGGVSITEAFF
.	TRBV11-3	TRBJ2-2	.	TGTGCCAGCAGCTTGGGCTTGGATTTCACCGGGGAGCTGTTTTTT	CASSLGLDFTGELFF
.	TRBV6-2/TRBV6-3	TRBJ1-1	.	TGTGCCAGCAGTTACTATGGGGAGGACACTGAAGCTTTCTTT	CASSYYGEDTEAFF
.	TRBV6-2/TRBV6-3	TRBJ2-7	.	TGTGCCAGCAGTTACCTCGCCAGGTCAGCGGGGACATACGAGCAGTACTTC	CASSYLARSAGTYEQYF
TRBD2	TRBV29-1	TRBJ2-3	.	TGCAGCGTTGAAGTCTCCCTAGCGGGAGGGCCGGATACGCAGTATTTT	CSVEVSLAGGPDTQYF
TRBD1	TRBV30	TRBJ1-3	few	TGTGCCTGGAGTGTTGCAGGGGGCGGTGGAAACACCATATATTTT	CAWSVAGGGGNTIYF
TRBD2	TRBV10-2	TRBJ2-2	.	TGCGCCTGCCGCGCTAGCGGGGGGGTATTCCCCGGGGAGCTGTTTTTT	CACRASGGVFPGELFF
TRBD1	TRBV9	TRBJ2-5	.	TGTGCCAGCAGCGTCAGGGGGAAAGTGTGGGAGACCCAGTACTTC	CASSVRGKVWETQYF
TRBD1	TRBV4-1	TRBJ2-7	many	TGCGCCAGCAGCCAATATTCTTTAACACAGGGGCAATACGAGCAGTACTTC	CASSQYSLTQGQYEQYF
.	TRBV11-3	TRBJ2-1	many	TGTGCCAGCAGCTTAGTAGGACTGACGGGTTACAATGAGCAGTTCTTC	CASSLVGLTGYNEQFF
TRBD1	TRBV27	TRBJ2-2	.	TGTGCCAGCAGTTCTAGACAGGGCGCCACCGGGGAGCTGTTTTTT	CASSSRQGATGELFF
.	TRBV19	TRBJ1-2	.	TGTGCCAGTAGAGCCCCTGGCTATGGCTACACCTTC	CASRAPGYGYTF
.	TRBV2	TRBJ1-5	.	TGTGCCAGCAAGAGAGGAACCAATCAGCCCCAGCATTTT	CASKRGTNQPQHF
TRBD2	TRBV25-1	TRBJ2-1	.	TGTGCCAGCACCGACTCCGGGGGGGGCAATGAGCAGTTCTTC	CASTDSGGGNEQFF
.	TRBV27	TRBJ1-1	.	TGTGCCAGCAGTTTATCGCCCTCAGGGAACACTGAAGCTTTCTTT	CASSLSPSGNTEAFF
.	TRBV27	TRBJ1-4	.	TGTGCCAGCAGGTTACTTGCAACTAATGAAAAACTGTTTTTT	CASRLLATNEKLFF
TRBD1	TRBV15	TRBJ1-6	.	TGTGCCACCAGCAGAGGACGGTTCGAGGGGGCTTCACCCCTCCACTTT	CATSRGRFEGASPLHF
.	TRBV27	TRBJ1-4	.	TGTGCCAGCAGTCCTCCAACAGGGTTGGGGGAAAAACTGTTTTTT	CASSPPTGLGEKLFF
.	TRBV2	TRBJ2-5	once	TGTGCCAGCAGGCCTAAAGAGACCCAGTACTTC	CASRPKETQYF
.	TRBV7-9	TRBJ1-4	.	TGTGCCAGCAGCTGGAGTTTGGCCGATGAAAAACTGTTTTTT	CASSWSLADEKLFF
.	TRBV13	TRBJ2-3	.	TGTGCCAGCAGCTTAAAGCGATACCCCACAGATACGCAGTATTTT	CASSLKRYPTDTQYF
.	TRBV19	TRBJ1-5	.	TGTGCCAGTAGTAGCTACGGGGGGGGCAATCAGCCCCAGCATTTT	CASSSYGGGNQPQHF
TRBD1	TRBV19	TRBJ1-6	once	TGTGCCAGTAGTTCACAGGGGGCCGGGAATTCACCCCTCCACTTT	CASSSQGAGNSPLHF
.	TRBV11-2	TRBJ2-5	.	TGTGCCAGCAGCTTACTGGCGGGAAGGTCGAAAGAGACCCAGTACTTC	CASSLLAGRSKETQYF
TRBD2	TRBV27	TRBJ2-7	.	TGTGCCAGCAGTTTAACTAGCGGGCCAATACTCTACGAGCAGTACTTC	CASSLTSGPILYEQYF